These 15 T cell receptor beta chains were all obtained from the same sample, sequenced in a study of identical twins. From the 5' RACE reads, TCRdb called clonotypes with MiXCR, one entry per CDR3 protein. The sample includes some 630,000 distinct CDR3 sequences, around 7.5% seen only once; the top ten take 1.5% to 2%. This same sample was also part of a study on yellow fever vaccine responses in identical twins.

The specimen was PBMCs. These receptors originate from a woman aged 18-29 years in good health.

This clonotype was seen many times. The chain carries TRBV3-1 and TRBJ1-5; D not certain. CDR1 and CDR2 from the germline V gene are LGHDT and YNNKEL (reference sequence). The CDR3 has 14 residues. Trimming left V 0 bases short and J 6 bases short, with 9 bases between. The CDR3 nucleotides are TGTGCCAGCAGCCAAGATCTGGGAGGTCAGCCCCAGCATTTT. Translated, it gives CASSQDLGGQPQHF.

This clonotype occurred many times. This sequence joins TRBV3-1 and TRBJ1-6, with unresolved D. The V gene lost 4 bases and the J gene lost 0 bases, with 10 bases spanning the gap. CDR3 size: 16 residues. Germline CDR1 and CDR2: LGHDT and YNNKEL (reference sequence). This chain's CDR3 is CASSPSTSSYNSPLHF. CDR3 coding DNA: TGTGCCAGCAGCCCCTCTACGAGCTCCTATAATTCACCCCTCCACTTT.

This clonotype was seen more than once but under ten times. V usage is TRBV10-3 and J usage is TRBJ2-1, with 8 bases matching TRBD2. The V and J ends lost 3 bases and 11 bases, in that order; junction bases with no gene match: 6. Germline values: CDR1 ENHRY, CDR2 SYGVKD. This CDR3 comprises 13 residues. The CDR3 loop is CAISDISGIKQFF. The CDR3 DNA is TGTGCCATCAGTGACATTAGCGGGATTAAGCAGTTCTTC.

This chain joins TRBV6-1 and TRBJ1-6; D unresolved. V was pared by 7 bases and J by 5 bases, with 9 bases between. The CDR3 spans 13 residues. Germline V gene sequence: CDR1 MNHNS, CDR2 SASEGT. The CDR3 nucleotides are TGTGCCAGCAAGCAGAAGGATAATTCACCCCTCCACTTT. Protein: CASKQKDNSPLHF.

This clonotype was observed many times. V usage is TRBV7-8 and J usage is TRBJ1-5; possible D gene TRBD1, 5 bases. Germline-derived CDR1 and CDR2 are SGHVS and FQNEAQ. V was pared by 0 bases and J by 4 bases, with 10 bases between. The CDR3 runs to 15 residues. The CDR3 region is CASSLARRGNQPQHF. In DNA, the CDR3 is TGTGCCAGCAGCTTAGCGAGGAGGGGAAATCAGCCCCAGCATTTT.

The J gene is TRBJ2-1, the V gene TRBV24-1; 8 bases map to TRBD1. The trim removed 2 bases at V and 5 bases at J, leaving 4 bases unmatched. Germline CDR1 reads KGHDR; CDR2 reads SFDVKD. This CDR3 contains 15 residues. The CDR3 loop is CATSDWDRSDNEQFF. The CDR3 nucleotides read TGTGCCACCAGTGATTGGGACAGGTCCGACAATGAGCAGTTCTTC.

This clonotype has only a few counts. This chain joins TRBV11-2 and TRBJ2-1; D gene uncertain. CDR3 size: 15 residues. The V gene's germline CDR1 is SGHAT and CDR2 FQNNGV. V gave up 0 bases and J gave up 2 bases, with 8 bases separating them. Written as DNA, the CDR3 is TGTGCCAGCAGCTTAGAGGGGTTTACCTACAATGAGCAGTTCTTC. Residues: CASSLEGFTYNEQFF.

The table lists this clonotype with a few counts. J is TRBJ2-7 and V is TRBV11-2, with TRBD1 matching over 8 bases. CDR1 and CDR2 (germline): SGHAT, FQNNGV. V trimming: 2 bases; J trimming: 2 bases; junction bases outside the gene matches: 14. The CDR3 runs to 18 residues. CDR3 residues: CASSLRGQGSSYPYEQYF. The CDR3 DNA follows: TGTGCCAGCAGCTTACGAGGACAGGGTAGTAGCTACCCCTACGAGCAGTACTTC.

At least ten counts were recorded for this clonotype. The chain employs TRBV7-9 and TRBJ1-1; D gene ambiguous. Germline V gives CDR1 SEHNR, CDR2 FQNEAQ (reference sequence). The CDR3 has 14 residues. Trimming pared 2 bases from V and 5 bases from J, leaving 12 bases between. The CDR3 is CASSLLGPRTEAFF. DNA of the CDR3: TGTGCCAGCAGCTTATTAGGGCCGAGGACTGAAGCTTTCTTT.

This clonotype was seen ten or more times. V gene TRBV5-1 combines with J gene TRBJ2-5; 11 positions match TRBD2. From germline, CDR1 is SGHRS and CDR2 YFSETQ. V trimming: 1 base; J trimming: 2 bases; junction bases outside the gene matches: 10. The CDR3 runs to 18 residues. The CDR3 region is CASSLFGTSGARQETQYF. The CDR3 DNA follows: TGCGCCAGCAGCTTGTTCGGGACTAGCGGAGCCCGTCAAGAGACCCAGTACTTC.

This clonotype was found many times. J is TRBJ2-5 and V is TRBV25-1; D not resolved. With 4 bases removed from V and 3 bases from J, the gap between germline ends came to 12 bases. CDR3 length: 14 residues. Per the germline V gene, CDR1 is MGHDK and CDR2 is SYGVNS. This chain's CDR3 is CASSALEKEETQYF. As DNA, the CDR3 is TGTGCCAGCAGTGCTCTCGAGAAGGAAGAGACCCAGTACTTC.

In its sample, this clonotype was seen many times. V usage is TRBV27 and J usage is TRBJ2-7; D gene uncertain. V was shortened by 1 base and J by 6 bases, with 10 bases between the two germline ends. Germline lookup yields CDR1 MNHEY and CDR2 SMNVEV (reference sequence). The CDR3 totals 13 residues. The chain's CDR3 is CASSLWSDREQYF. In nucleotides, the CDR3 is TGTGCCAGCAGTTTATGGTCCGATCGCGAGCAGTACTTC.

The rearrangement uses TRBV28 and TRBJ2-6; possible D gene TRBD2, 7 bases. This CDR3 spans 16 amino acids. Germline loops: CDR1 MDHEN, CDR2 SYDVKM. The V end lost 7 bases, the J end lost 4 bases, and 17 bases lay between the germline ends. The CDR3 here is CASTSGGARGANVLTF. The CDR3 DNA sequence: TGTGCCAGCACTAGTGGGGGGGCGCGAGGGGCCAACGTCCTGACTTTC.

The rearrangement uses TRBV6-1 and TRBJ2-3; 7 bases align to TRBD2. Germline V lookup: CDR1 MNHNS, CDR2 SASEGT. The V segment lost 0 bases and the J segment 4 bases; nucleotides outside the gene matches: 10. The CDR3 has 17 residues. The CDR3, as DNA: TGTGCCAGCAGTGAAGCAAGCGGGACTTCCCGCGCAGATACGCAGTATTTT. Amino acid sequence: CASSEASGTSRADTQYF.

The CDR3 bases are TGTGCCAGCAGCAAAGCAGGGGGCGGCAATCAGCCCCAGCATTTT. It yields the protein CASSKAGGGNQPQHF. The V and J genes are TRBV21-1 and TRBJ1-5; TRBD1 reflects the table's D call only, with no check against the DNA. TRBV21-1 is labeled a pseudogene. The CDR3 is made up of 15 amino acids.